This T cell receptor (beta chain) was captured by sequencing in a study of blood T cells in healthy people across ages. Study background: T cells yielded about one barcoded beta molecule per two cells through template switching.

Whole-study results and caveats: As naive T cell percentage varied, TCR beta diversity correlated strongly with it. Researchers deemed the diversity estimates from one million T cells underestimates. With age, beta diversity per million T cells declined roughly linearly, significantly by 30 to 40.

It was with a sample-barcoded 5' primer and a J-beta primer mix that a second PCR of roughly 7 to 12 cycles was run. TCRdb called the 5' RACE reads again in MiXCR, with one record for every CDR3 protein. Seen here are some 780,000 distinct CDR3 sequences, roughly 56% observed once, and the top ten hold roughly 24%. There are a few counts of this clonotype. Its target is not known. Trimming stripped 1 base from V and 5 bases from J, with 12 bases between. This CDR3 contains 13 residues. From germline, CDR1 is DFQATT and CDR2 SNEGSKA (reference sequence). Sequencing input: blood. The chain carries TRBV20-1 and TRBJ2-7; possibly TRBD1 for D (5 bases). The sequence derives from a middle-aged man in good health. The CDR3 loop is CSARAGASNEQYF. CDR3 in DNA: TGCAGTGCTAGAGCTGGGGCCAGTAACGAGCAGTACTTC.